One sample yielded the 21 T cell receptor beta chains listed below, sequenced in a study of CD8+ T cells in alopecia areata (dated by TCRdb to the late 2010s). Pooled mouse cutaneous lymph node cells were stained for CD4, CD8alpha, NKG2D, NKG2ACE and other markers, then sorted on a BD Influx. The library was prepared using the immunoSEQ multiplex PCR assay. RNA was extracted from all samples and reverse transcribed into cDNA, which served as template for TCR sequencing. Imported from immuneACCESS, the table was reduced by TCRdb to in-frame sequences with V and J called. These copies leave out some clones; in studies compared against another copy, an unresolved V gene accounts for under half, and the cause of the remainder is not known. This sample shows 15,000 to 20,000 clones, and none of them turns up only once. Of the sample, approximately 31% falls within the top ten clones. The sample was CD8+ T cells sorted from a lymph node. All receptors derive from a C3H/HeJ mouse with alopecia areata. This mouse strain bears the MHC haplotype H2-k.

This clone was seen at least ten times. The gene names given are mouse names. The read gets to within 4 residues of the CDR3 end, and the germline J gene fills in the rest. The chain carries TRBV19 and TRBJ1-1, with a possible D match to TRBD1 (6 bases). This CDR3 spans 14 amino acids. Germline CDR1 is FNHDT and CDR2 is SITEND (reference sequence). The V end lost 0 bases, the J end lost 0 bases, and 6 bases lay between the germline ends. CDR3 sequence: CASSIGTANTEVFF. The sequenced part of the CDR3 DNA is TGTGCCAGCAGTATAGGGACAGCAAACACA.

About this clone: Gene and germline names: mouse. Incomplete CDR3 DNA: TGTGCCAGCAGTGATGCGCAGGGGGACACA. As protein: CASSDAQGDT. The complete CDR3 reads CASSDAQGDTEVFF. V usage is TRBV13-1 and J usage is TRBJ1-1; TRBD1 matches 7 bases. The read gets to within 4 residues of the CDR3 end, and the germline J gene fills in the rest. Losses at the gene ends were 0 bases for V and 3 bases for J; bases not matched to a gene: 2. Germline V gives CDR1 NSHNY, CDR2 SYGAGN. The CDR3 is 14 amino acids.

The table lists this clone with many counts. The gene names here belong to mouse. Read sequence stops 4 residues before the CDR3 end, and the germline J gene provides the missing end. The gene calls are TRBV1 and TRBJ2-3, with D uncertain. The CDR3 runs 15 residues. The ends were cut back, 0 bases at V and 0 bases at J, with 7 bases in the middle. The germline V gene has CDR1 NSQYPW and CDR2 LRSPGD (reference sequence). The CDR3 is CTCSAEVPSAETLYF. CDR3 bases read: TGCACCTGCAGTGCAGAGGTACCTAGTGCAGAA.

This clone was counted at least ten times. Genes here carry mouse names. The sequence runs out 4 residues before the end of the CDR3; the remainder is reconstructed from the germline J gene. This chain uses TRBV1 with TRBJ2-1, with a possible D match to TRBD2 (5 bases). This CDR3 spans 15 amino acids. V dropped 0 bases and J dropped 1 base, with 7 bases sitting between them. Germline V lookup: CDR1 NSQYPW, CDR2 LRSPGD (reference sequence). The covered CDR3 bases are TGCACCTGCAGTGCAGACTGGGCGAACTATGCT. Protein: CTCSADWANYA. The entire CDR3 reads CTCSADWANYAEQFF.

This clone was seen more than once but under ten times. Here the gene names and germline are mouse. The read halts 4 residues ahead of the CDR3 end, with the missing end drawn from the germline J gene. This chain joins TRBV14 and TRBJ2-7; D is possibly TRBD1 (6 bases). The CDR3 length is 13 residues. V was trimmed by 5 bases and J by 3 bases, leaving 12 bases between them. CDR1 is SGHDT and CDR2 is FRDEAV in the germline V gene. The CDR3 DNA, read in part, is TGTGCCAGCAGATCCGGGACAAGCTAT. Translating gives CASRSGTSY. The CDR3, in full, reads CASRSGTSYEQYF.

This clone was counted at least ten times. Genes and germline come from the mouse. The CDR3 end lies 4 residues beyond the end of the read and is filled in from the germline J gene. This sequence joins TRBV16 and TRBJ2-5; 7 bases fit TRBD2. CDR3 length: 14 residues. Germline V lookup: CDR1 SGHSA, CDR2 FRNQAP. With V trimmed by 1 base and J by 3 bases, 1 base remained unmatched. The CDR3 is CASSLGTGQDTQYF. The sequenced CDR3 bases are TGTGCAAGCAGCTTAGGGACTGGACAAGAC.

On this clone: The genes are named according to mouse. The DNA ends 4 residues before the CDR3 does, and the rest of the CDR3 is filled in from the germline J gene. The rearrangement joins TRBV31 to TRBJ1-4; maybe TRBD1 (5 bases). This CDR3 region has 14 residues. Germline values: CDR1 GKSSPN, CDR2 SITVG. Trimming pared 0 bases from V and 0 bases from J, leaving 5 bases between. The CDR3 bases that were read are TGTGCCTGGAGTCTAGGGGTTTCCAACGAA. Translating gives CAWSLGVSNE. The whole CDR3 region reads CAWSLGVSNERLFF.

Of note for this clone: The gene symbols are mouse symbols. The observed sequence ends 4 residues before the CDR3 terminus, with the missing tail filled in from the germline J gene. This chain links TRBV14 with TRBJ2-7, with TRBD2 matching over 8 bases. In germline, CDR1 is SGHDT, CDR2 FRDEAV. This CDR3 is 14 amino acids long. The junction had 3 bases not matched to a gene; V was cut back by 4 bases and J by 0 bases. The DNA read from the CDR3 is TGTGCCAGCAGTCGACTGGGGAGCTCCTAT. It specifies CASSRLGSSY. The whole CDR3 region reads CASSRLGSSYEQYF.

This clone has a count of ten or more. Any gene name here is a mouse gene name. The same CDR3 arises from other DNA sequences in this sample as well. Partial CDR3 DNA: TGTGCCAGCAGTCCCACAGGGATTTCCAACGAA. Amino acids: CASSPTGISNE. The CDR3 as a whole reads CASSPTGISNERLFF. The gene calls are TRBV19 and TRBJ1-4, with D perhaps TRBD1 (6 bases). Coverage ceases 4 residues before the CDR3 finishes, and the germline J gene fills in the end. Germline assignment: CDR1 FNHDT and CDR2 SITEND (reference sequence). This CDR3 has 15 amino acids. V dropped 4 bases and J dropped 0 bases, with 10 bases sitting between them.

This clone showed up many times. Gene labels here are mouse ones. The CDR3 goes on 4 residues after the read ends, and that part is filled in from the germline J gene. V usage is TRBV13-3 and J usage is TRBJ2-7, with 8 nucleotides matching TRBD1. Germline V gives CDR1 NNHDY, CDR2 SYVADS. The CDR3 is 12 amino acids. This chain's CDR3 is CASKGQGDEQYF. The covered CDR3 bases are TGTGCCAGCAAAGGACAGGGCGAT.

This clone was counted between two and nine times. The germline and genes are mouse ones. The CDR3 is CASSSSYEQYF. CDR3 DNA (partial): TGTGCCAGCAGTAGCTCCTAT. The chain couples TRBV14 to TRBJ2-7, with D hard to call. The read finishes 4 residues shy of the CDR3 end, and the germline J gene is used to complete it. Germline-derived CDR1 and CDR2 are SGHDT and FRDEAV. The CDR3 loop spans 11 amino acids. V lost 4 bases, J lost 0 bases, and 2 bases lay in between.

This clone was counted ten times or more. These gene names are mouse names. The read terminates 4 residues before the CDR3 end, so the remaining end is supplied by the germline J gene. This sequence joins TRBV13-1 and TRBJ2-4; 10 bases match TRBD2. CDR3 length: 16 amino acids. The V gene's germline CDR1 is NSHNY and CDR2 SYGAGN. J lost 0 bases, V lost 3 bases, and 4 bases had no gene match. The covered CDR3 bases are TGTGCCAGCAGTGTCCGACTGGGGGGCAGTCAAAAC. This translates into CASSVRLGGSQN. The full CDR3 is CASSVRLGGSQNTLYF.

By share, this clone ranks as medium-sized. Gene names are mouse gene names. The read ends 4 residues early relative to the CDR3; the germline J gene fills the gap. The chain combines TRBV19 with TRBJ2-7; TRBD2 might be the D (7 bases). CDR3 size: 15 residues. Trimming shortened V by 3 bases and J by 0 bases, and 13 bases separated the two germline ends. Germline V gives CDR1 FNHDT, CDR2 SITEND (reference sequence). The CDR3 here is CASSTGGLLSYEQYF. Incomplete CDR3 DNA: TGTGCCAGCAGTACTGGGGGCCTTCTCTCCTAT.

This clone was detected only a few times. Gene names and germline match the mouse. The read ends 4 residues before the CDR3 terminus; that terminus is restored from the germline J gene. This chain uses TRBV1 with TRBJ2-2, with 9 bases matching TRBD1. The germline V gene has CDR1 NSQYPW and CDR2 LRSPGD (reference sequence). The CDR3 runs 17 residues. Germline trimming cut 1 base from V and 3 bases from J; bases unmatched to any gene: 6. CDR3 DNA, as far as it was read: TGCACCTGCAGTGCAGCCAGGACAGGGGAATACACCGGG. Protein sequence: CTCSAARTGEYTG. The whole CDR3 reads CTCSAARTGEYTGQLYF.

Worth noting for this clone: Gene names refer to mouse genes. The read falls 4 residues short of the CDR3 end, and the missing part is taken from the germline J gene. V is TRBV19 and J is TRBJ2-5, with D tentatively TRBD1 (5 bases). Trimming took off 2 bases at V and 0 bases at J, with 10 bases between the two ends. The CDR3 is 15 amino acids. Germline CDR1 reads FNHDT; CDR2 reads SITEND (reference sequence). The part of the CDR3 DNA that was read is TGTGCCAGCAGTATGGCAGGGTTTAACCAAGAC. It codes for CASSMAGFNQD. The entire CDR3 sequence reads CASSMAGFNQDTQYF.

This clone was detected ten times or more. These gene names are mouse names. The read is 4 residues too short to cover the CDR3 end, so that end is filled in from the germline J gene. This chain uses TRBV13-3 with TRBJ1-2; TRBD1 agrees at 7 bases. CDR3 size: 16 residues. Germline assignment: CDR1 NNHDY and CDR2 SYVADS. The V segment lost 0 bases and the J segment 3 bases; nucleotides outside the gene matches: 8. CDR3 residues: CASSDEKGAWDSDYTF. The DNA read from the CDR3 is TGTGCCAGCAGTGATGAGAAGGGGGCGTGGGACTCC.

Only a few counts were recorded for this clone. Gene names are mouse gene names. The read comes to an end 4 residues before the CDR3 does, leaving the germline J gene to fill in the end. This sequence joins TRBV17 and TRBJ1-1; 8 nucleotides line up with TRBD1. Germline V gene data show CDR1 as MNHDT and CDR2 as YYDKIL. CDR3 length: 14 amino acids. J lost 0 bases, V lost 5 bases, and 2 bases had no gene match. The sequenced CDR3 bases are TGTGCTAGCAGTCCGGACAGGGCAAACACA. This sequence encodes CASSPDRANT. The CDR3 as a whole reads CASSPDRANTEVFF.

This clone has ten or more counts. The listed genes are named as in mouse. The read stops 4 residues short of the end of the CDR3; the missing end is completed from the germline J gene. The chain has TRBV1 and TRBJ2-3; a possible D gene is TRBD1 (6 bases). Germline CDR1 NSQYPW, CDR2 LRSPGD (reference sequence). CDR3 length: 15 residues. V lost 2 bases to trimming and J lost 3 bases, with 12 bases between them. CDR3: CTCSARGRGAETLYF. The DNA read from the CDR3 is TGCACCTGCAGTGCAAGAGGCAGGGGCGCAGAA.

This clone was observed a few times. Gene names follow the mouse nomenclature. The read ends 4 residues shy of where the CDR3 ends; the end is completed using the germline J gene. Other nucleotide sequences from this sample produce the same CDR3. The V and J genes are TRBV13-3 and TRBJ2-1; TRBD2 matches at 8 bases. The CDR3 loop spans 15 amino acids. In germline, CDR1 is NNHDY, CDR2 SYVADS. V lost 2 bases and J lost 1; bases outside the gene matches: 2. Incomplete CDR3 DNA: TGTGCCAGCAGTGACGCTGGGGGGAACTATGCT. Translating it yields CASSDAGGNYA. The CDR3 reads in full as CASSDAGGNYAEQFF.

This clone was recorded a few times. Mouse germline and gene names are used. The observed sequence ends 4 residues before the CDR3 terminus, with the missing tail filled in from the germline J gene. The chain has TRBV19 and TRBJ2-3; 7 nucleotides line up with TRBD1. The CDR3 is 17 amino acids. Germline V lookup: CDR1 FNHDT, CDR2 SITEND (reference sequence). Unmatched junction bases numbered 10, after V lost 3 bases and J lost 0 bases. The covered CDR3 bases are TGTGCCAGCAGTACCCTACAGGGGAGGATTAGTGCAGAA. Amino acid sequence: CASSTLQGRISAE. The whole CDR3 reads CASSTLQGRISAETLYF.

About this clone itself: The genes and germline here are from mouse. Sequencing ends 4 residues short of the CDR3 end; the germline J gene provides the rest. The V call is TRBV19, the J call TRBJ2-3; no firm D call. This CDR3 region has 14 residues. Trimming stripped 2 bases from V and 0 bases from J, with 7 bases between. Germline V gene sequence: CDR1 FNHDT, CDR2 SITEND (reference sequence). CDR3 DNA (partial): TGTGCCAGCAGTATCCAGGATAGTGCAGAA. Residues: CASSIQDSAE. The entire CDR3 sequence reads CASSIQDSAETLYF.